The T cell receptor beta chain under discussion was sequenced for a study of CD8 T cells in Susac syndrome. Study-level points and caveats: Only a relatively small number of individuals were included in the TCR sequencing and HLA analysis.

Bulk CD8+ and CD4+ cells came from magnetic negative isolation; CD8+ TEMRA by FACS. Points on this clonotype: What it binds is not known.

With random hexamers, roughly 0.45 to 1 ug RNA was reverse transcribed. TCRdb re-analysed the immunoSEQ multiplex PCR reads in MiXCR, keeping a single row per CDR3 protein. The sample consists of 71,000 or so distinct CDR3 sequences, around 93% of them appearing once. J was trimmed by 3 bases and V by 1 base; bases with no gene match: 4. The CDR3 length is 15 residues. The J gene is TRBJ1-1, the V gene TRBV12-3 or TRBV12-4; 8 bases are shared with TRBD1. The source of this sequence is a human donor with Susac syndrome. Sequencing was carried out using CD4+ T cells from PBMCs. The CDR3 reads CASSLVQGADTEAFF. The CDR3 nucleotides are TGTGCCAGCAGTTTAGTCCAGGGGGCAGACACTGAAGCTTTCTTT.